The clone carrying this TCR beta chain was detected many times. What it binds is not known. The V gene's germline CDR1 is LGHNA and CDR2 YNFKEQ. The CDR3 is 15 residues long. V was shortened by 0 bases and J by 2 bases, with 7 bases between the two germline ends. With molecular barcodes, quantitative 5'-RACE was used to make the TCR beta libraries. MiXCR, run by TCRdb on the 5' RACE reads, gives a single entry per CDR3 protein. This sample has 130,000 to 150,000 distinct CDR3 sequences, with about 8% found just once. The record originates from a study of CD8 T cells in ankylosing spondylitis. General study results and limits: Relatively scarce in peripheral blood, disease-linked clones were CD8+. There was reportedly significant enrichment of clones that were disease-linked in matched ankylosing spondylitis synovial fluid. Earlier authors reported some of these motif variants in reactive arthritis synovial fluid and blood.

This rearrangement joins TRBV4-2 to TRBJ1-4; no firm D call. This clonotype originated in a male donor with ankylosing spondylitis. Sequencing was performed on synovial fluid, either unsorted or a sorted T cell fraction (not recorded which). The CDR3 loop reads CASSQDPVTNEKLFF. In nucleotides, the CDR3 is TGTGCCAGCAGCCAAGATCCTGTTACTAATGAAAAACTGTTTTTT.